What follows are 32 T cell receptor beta chains derived from one specimen sequenced in a study of T-cell reconstitution after alpha-beta-depleted transplantation in children. It was with unique molecular identifiers that the TCRbeta library was prepared. TCRdb re-analysed the PCR reads in MiXCR, keeping a single row per CDR3 protein. The table records hundreds of thousands of distinct CDR3 sequences, about 9.5% of them present only once. Sample: PBMCs, taken before TCRalphabeta/CD19-depleted stem cell transplant. The receptors derive from a boy in the first two years of life with acute myeloid leukemia, due to receive a stem cell transplant.

This clonotype has at least ten counts. The chain uses TRBV7-2 and TRBJ1-1; D unresolved. Looked up from germline, CDR1 is SGHTA and CDR2 is FQGNSA. V was shortened by 8 bases and J by 5 bases, with 21 bases between the two germline ends. CDR3 length equals 15 residues. The DNA for the CDR3 is TGTGCCAGCGAGTGGAGTGGCTCTGCAAAGACTGAAGCTTTCTTT. Translating gives CASEWSGSAKTEAFF. Based on the CDR3 plus reference TRBV7-2 and TRBJ1-1, the full variable domain is GAGVSQSPSNKVTEKGKDVELRCDPISGHTALYWYRQSLGQGLEFLIYFQGNSAPDKSGLPSDRFSAERTGGSVSTLTIQRTQQEDSAVYLCASEWSGSAKTEAFFGQGTRLTVV.

The gene calls are TRBV23-1 and TRBJ2-4; the D gene is possibly TRBD1 (5 bases). TRBV23-1 falls under the ORF class, with uncertain function. The CDR3 runs 18 residues. Trimming left V 4 bases short and J 0 bases short, with 19 bases between. CDR3 loop: CASSPNSDSPLAKNIQYF. Written as DNA, the CDR3 is TGCGCCAGCAGTCCGAACTCTGACAGTCCTTTAGCCAAAAACATTCAGTACTTC.

This clonotype was counted many times. V usage is TRBV7-3 and J usage is TRBJ2-1; 9 bases map to TRBD2. The V and J ends lost 3 bases and 1 base, in that order; junction bases with no gene match: 1. This CDR3 is 15 amino acids long. CDR1 is SGHTA, CDR2 FQGTGA, per germline. CDR3 nucleotides: TGTGCCAGCAGCTTCGGACTAGCGTCCTACAATGAGCAGTTCTTC. It encodes CASSFGLASYNEQFF.

This clonotype was seen ten or more times. V gene TRBV29-1 combines with J gene TRBJ1-2, with D unclear. The V end lost 4 bases, the J end lost 0 bases, and 9 bases lay between the germline ends. The CDR3 loop spans 13 amino acids. In germline, CDR1 is SQVTM, CDR2 ANQGSEA. CDR3 protein: CSVGWTANYGYTF. CDR3 DNA: TGCAGCGTTGGATGGACCGCTAACTATGGCTACACCTTC.

This clonotype was recorded at least ten times. The chain carries TRBV7-3 and TRBJ2-6; D not resolved. Germline values: CDR1 SGHTA, CDR2 FQGTGA. There are 15 residues in the CDR3. V gave up 5 bases and J gave up 0 bases, with 8 bases separating them. The CDR3 nucleotides read TGTGCCAGCAGCCCTTTTCCCTCTGGGGCCAACGTCCTGACTTTC. This encodes CASSPFPSGANVLTF.

This clonotype came up many times. The rearrangement uses TRBV3-1 and TRBJ2-1; TRBD2 matches 12 bases. The V segment lost 0 bases and the J segment 13 bases; nucleotides outside the gene matches: 10. Germline V gives CDR1 LGHDT, CDR2 YNNKEL (reference sequence). CDR3 length equals 16 residues. The CDR3 region has the DNA TGTGCCAGCAGCCAAGATCCTACCCTAGCGGGAGGGTACCAGTTCTTC. This gives the protein CASSQDPTLAGGYQFF.

Notes on this clonotype: Its ends do not fully match the called genes, so a read error is possible. The gene calls are TRBV12-5 and TRBJ1-5; no clear D. The CDR3 has 15 amino acids. Per the germline V gene, CDR1 is LGHNT and CDR2 is FRNRAP. The CDR3 spells CASGLGVSSNQPQHF. CDR3 coding DNA: TGTGCTAGTGGCTTGGGAGTATCGAGCAATCAGCCCCAGCATTTT.

The table lists this clonotype with a few counts. The rearrangement links TRBV20-1 to TRBJ2-1; 7 nucleotides agree with TRBD1. The CDR3 consists of 15 residues. After removal of 0 bases from V and 4 bases from J, the junction contained 6 bases not matched to a gene. Germline values: CDR1 DFQATT, CDR2 SNEGSKA (reference sequence). The CDR3 coding sequence is TGCAGTGCTAGAGATGTGAGGGGGCAATACAATGAGCAGTTCTTC. It yields the protein CSARDVRGQYNEQFF.

V and J are TRBV12-3 or TRBV12-4 and TRBJ2-7, with 9 nucleotides matching TRBD1. This CDR3 contains 15 residues. V gave up 5 bases and J gave up 6 bases; unmatched junction bases: 11. The CDR3 is CASSLVGQGGVEQYF. CDR3 sequence (DNA): TGTGCCAGCAGTCTAGTGGGACAGGGAGGTGTCGAGCAGTACTTC.

The J gene is TRBJ2-3, the V gene TRBV5-4; D is perhaps TRBD1 or TRBD2 (5 bases each). Trimming shortened V by 4 bases and J by 6 bases, and 15 bases separated the two germline ends. This CDR3 comprises 14 residues. CDR1 SGHNT and CDR2 YYREEE come from the germline V gene (reference sequence). DNA of the CDR3: TGTGCCAGCAGCGTGGTGGGGGTCCGGGATACGCAGTATTTT. This gives the protein CASSVVGVRDTQYF.

This clonotype was picked up many times. The V call is TRBV12-3 or TRBV12-4, the J call TRBJ2-7; no firm D call. This CDR3 comprises 13 residues. V shed 3 bases and J shed 7 bases, with 13 bases lying between them. CDR3 nucleotides: TGTGCCAGCAGTTTTAATCTACTTATGGAGCAGTACTTC. Protein product: CASSFNLLMEQYF.

This clonotype was observed many times. The CDR3 here is CASSRRPGTSGGRSYNEQFF. The CDR3 bases are TGTGCCAGCAGCCGCCGTCCCGGGACTAGCGGGGGGCGGTCCTACAATGAGCAGTTCTTC. The rearrangement links TRBV14 to TRBJ2-1; 15 bases line up with TRBD2. The germline gives CDR1 SGHDN, CDR2 FVKESK. V shed 4 bases and J 1 base; nucleotides not matched to a gene: 11. The CDR3 totals 20 residues.

This clonotype was seen repeatedly, ten times or more. V and J are TRBV5-5 and TRBJ2-1; TRBD1 matches at 10 bases. This CDR3 has 15 amino acids. Germline CDR1 is SGHKS and CDR2 is YYEKEE (reference sequence). J was trimmed by 8 bases and V by 4 bases; bases with no gene match: 9. The DNA for the CDR3 is TGTGCCAGCAGCCTAGGGACAGGGGTTTTGTATGAGCAGTTCTTC. This gives the protein CASSLGTGVLYEQFF.

This clonotype was counted many times. The J gene is TRBJ2-2, the V gene TRBV27; 11 nucleotides agree with TRBD1. This CDR3 region has 16 residues. Germline CDR1 MNHEY, CDR2 SMNVEV (reference sequence). Trimming at V came to 1 base and at J to 7 bases, leaving 5 bases not matched to a gene. CDR3 coding DNA: TGTGCCAGCAGTTTATTGGACAGGGGGCCCGGCGGGGAGCTGTTTTTT. Encoded protein: CASSLLDRGPGGELFF.

With regard to this clonotype: A single base separates this from a much larger clone, so it may be a read error. The conserved phenylalanine or tryptophan is not found at the CDR3 terminus, so this likely reflects a read error. This chain uses TRBV12-3 or TRBV12-4 with TRBJ2-2; 9 bases are a match to TRBD1. After removal of 3 bases from V and 4 bases from J, the junction contained 9 bases not matched to a gene. The CDR3 runs to 17 residues. The CDR3 DNA reads as TGTGCCAGCAGTTTTAGACCCGGGACAGGGAGCACCGGGGAGCTGTTTTTA. It encodes CASSFRPGTGSTGELFL.

This clonotype was detected many times. One end of the junction is discordant with germline, which a read error may explain. V usage is TRBV28 and J usage is TRBJ2-4; possible D gene TRBD1, 6 bases. The length of the CDR3 is 14 residues. Germline CDR1 is MDHEN and CDR2 is SYDVKM. The CDR3 region has the DNA TGTGCCAGCAGCCCCACAGGGTTCAAAACCATTCAGTACTTC. The encoded protein is CASSPTGFKTIQYF.

As regards this clonotype: Possible read error: a much larger clone is one base away. The chain has TRBV4-1 and TRBJ2-3, with 10 nucleotides matching TRBD2. Germline V lookup: CDR1 MGHRA, CDR2 YSYEKL. This CDR3 is 17 amino acids long. CDR3 protein: CASSQTSGGAFTDAQYF. The CDR3 DNA sequence: TGCGCCAGCAGCCAAACCAGCGGGGGGGCGTTCACAGATGCGCAGTATTTT.

A remark on this clonotype: A junction boundary mismatches the germline segment, possibly from a read error. The V and J genes are TRBV3-1 and TRBJ2-1; 7 nucleotides align to TRBD2. The CDR3 has 18 residues. CDR1 LGHDT and CDR2 YNNKEL come from the germline V gene (reference sequence). In DNA form, the CDR3 reads TGTGCCCGCAGTTTCATTCCCCCCCGGGGGAGGGAACACAATGAGCAGTTCTTC. Protein: CARSFIPPRGREHNEQFF.

This clonotype has a count of ten or more. The rearrangement uses TRBV5-6 and TRBJ2-3; 15 bases are shared with TRBD2. CDR3 length: 16 residues. CDR1 is SGHDT and CDR2 is YYEEEE in the germline V gene. V lost 3 bases and J lost 2; bases outside the gene matches: 1. The CDR3 loop reads CASSWTSGRATDTQYF. The CDR3, as DNA: TGTGCCAGCAGCTGGACTAGCGGGAGGGCCACAGATACGCAGTATTTT.

A note on this clonotype: This could be a read error, since a much larger clone is one nucleotide away. This chain connects TRBV4-2 to TRBJ2-7; 10 nucleotides match TRBD2. CDR1 is LGHNA, CDR2 YNFKEQ, per germline. The CDR3 length is 17 residues. With V trimmed by 0 bases and J by 4 bases, 9 bases remained unmatched. CDR3 nucleotide sequence: TGTGCCAGCAGCCAAGATTCCATAGCGGGGGGAATGTACGAGCAGTACTTC. This sequence encodes CASSQDSIAGGMYEQYF.

This clonotype was observed many times. The chain couples TRBV4-3 to TRBJ2-2; D might be TRBD1 or TRBD2, each matching 5 bases. V lost 0 bases to trimming and J lost 10 bases, with 9 bases between them. The germline gives CDR1 LGHNA, CDR2 YSLEER. The CDR3 runs to 13 residues. CDR3 nucleotides: TGCGCCAGCAGCCAAGACAGGGACCAGGAGCTGTTTTTT. This encodes CASSQDRDQELFF.

This clonotype appeared many times. The chain's CDR3 is CASSTSPGRSYNEQFF. CDR3 sequence (DNA): TGTGCCAGCAGTACATCCCCGGGACGGTCCTACAATGAGCAGTTCTTC. This chain joins TRBV28 and TRBJ2-1, with D perhaps TRBD1 or TRBD2 (5 bases each). The V gene's germline CDR1 is MDHEN and CDR2 SYDVKM. V lost 5 bases and J lost 1, with 15 bases in between. This CDR3 is built from 16 residues.

The sample holds a few counts of this clonotype. The CDR3 sequence is CSVETDSYGYTF. The CDR3 nucleotides are TGCAGCGTTGAAACTGACTCCTATGGCTACACCTTC. The V gene is TRBV29-1, the J gene TRBJ1-2, with D hard to call. Per the germline V gene, CDR1 is SQVTM and CDR2 is ANQGSEA. The CDR3 contains 12 residues. V shed 2 bases and J shed 4 bases, with 8 bases lying between them.

The sample holds many counts of this clonotype. The chain uses TRBV27 and TRBJ2-7; D not resolved. Germline lookup yields CDR1 MNHEY and CDR2 SMNVEV (reference sequence). The CDR3 runs 13 residues. The V end lost 0 bases, the J end lost 2 bases, and 5 bases lay between the germline ends. The CDR3 spells CASSLSPAYEQYF. The CDR3 DNA sequence: TGTGCCAGCAGTTTATCGCCGGCCTACGAGCAGTACTTC.

This clonotype was found many times. The gene calls are TRBV5-1 and TRBJ1-1; D not resolved. Per germline, CDR1 SGHRS and CDR2 YFSETQ. V was trimmed by 0 bases and J by 7 bases, leaving 13 bases between them. The CDR3 loop spans 14 amino acids. Here the CDR3 reads CASSLEWRDGEAFF. CDR3 sequence (DNA): TGCGCCAGCAGCTTGGAGTGGCGAGACGGTGAAGCTTTCTTT.

This clonotype was seen repeatedly, ten times or more. This chain uses TRBV7-9 with TRBJ1-3; 8 bases map to TRBD1. Germline CDR1 SEHNR, CDR2 FQNEAQ (reference sequence). CDR3 length equals 16 residues. V shed 1 base, J shed 0 bases, and the junction held 2 bases outside the gene matches. CDR3 coding DNA: TGTGCCAGCAGCTTAGGCACAGGGGGCTCTGGAAACACCATATATTTT. Translated: CASSLGTGGSGNTIYF.

This clonotype was found many times. The chain is built from TRBV28 and TRBJ2-7; D remains ambiguous. V lost 3 bases, J lost 1 base, and 10 bases lay in between. CDR1 is MDHEN, CDR2 SYDVKM, per germline. This CDR3 contains 14 residues. The CDR3 loop is CASSFRESSYEQYF. CDR3 sequence (DNA): TGTGCCAGCAGTTTCCGAGAGTCGTCCTACGAGCAGTACTTC.

Only a few counts were recorded for this clonotype. The chain couples TRBV6-5 to TRBJ2-1, with D unclear. The germline CDR1 and CDR2 sequences are MNHEY and SVGAGI. V was clipped by 2 bases and J by 0 bases, with 8 bases between them. This CDR3 has 15 amino acids. Here the CDR3 reads CASSYGQSSYNEQFF. DNA for the CDR3: TGTGCCAGCAGTTACGGCCAGAGCTCCTACAATGAGCAGTTCTTC.

A word on this clonotype: With a much larger clone just one base away, this may be a read error. J is TRBJ1-1 and V is TRBV6-1; D is unclear. The V gene's germline CDR1 is MNHNS and CDR2 SASEGT. This CDR3 is built from 13 residues. V lost 6 bases and J 9 bases, leaving 17 bases between the germline ends. This CDR3 is CASSNGYDSQAFF. The CDR3 DNA follows: TGTGCCAGCAGCAACGGTTATGATTCTCAAGCTTTCTTT.

This rearrangement joins TRBV5-4 to TRBJ2-2, with D perhaps TRBD2 (6 bases). Trimming removed 0 bases from V and 2 bases from J, with 11 bases in between. The CDR3 is 16 amino acids. Germline CDR1 is SGHNT and CDR2 is YYREEE (reference sequence). CDR3 residues: CASSLGLLANTGELFF. CDR3 DNA sequence: TGTGCCAGCAGCTTGGGATTACTAGCTAACACCGGGGAGCTGTTTTTT.

This clonotype occurred many times. This rearrangement joins TRBV2 to TRBJ2-5; D call uncertain. Trimming removed 7 bases from V and 5 bases from J, with 8 bases in between. CDR1 and CDR2 from the germline V gene are SNHLY and FYNNEI. This CDR3 spans 11 amino acids. The CDR3 DNA is TGTGCCAGCACGAAAGAGGAGACCCAGTACTTC. Its protein product is CASTKEETQYF.

This clonotype was recorded at least ten times. The chain couples TRBV7-3 to TRBJ2-3; D is ambiguous. CDR3 length equals 15 residues. With 5 bases removed from V and 0 bases from J, the gap between germline ends came to 12 bases. Germline values: CDR1 SGHTA, CDR2 FQGTGA. CDR3 bases: TGTGCCAGCAGCCCAACGTGGGGTAGCACAGATACGCAGTATTTT. This translates into CASSPTWGSTDTQYF.